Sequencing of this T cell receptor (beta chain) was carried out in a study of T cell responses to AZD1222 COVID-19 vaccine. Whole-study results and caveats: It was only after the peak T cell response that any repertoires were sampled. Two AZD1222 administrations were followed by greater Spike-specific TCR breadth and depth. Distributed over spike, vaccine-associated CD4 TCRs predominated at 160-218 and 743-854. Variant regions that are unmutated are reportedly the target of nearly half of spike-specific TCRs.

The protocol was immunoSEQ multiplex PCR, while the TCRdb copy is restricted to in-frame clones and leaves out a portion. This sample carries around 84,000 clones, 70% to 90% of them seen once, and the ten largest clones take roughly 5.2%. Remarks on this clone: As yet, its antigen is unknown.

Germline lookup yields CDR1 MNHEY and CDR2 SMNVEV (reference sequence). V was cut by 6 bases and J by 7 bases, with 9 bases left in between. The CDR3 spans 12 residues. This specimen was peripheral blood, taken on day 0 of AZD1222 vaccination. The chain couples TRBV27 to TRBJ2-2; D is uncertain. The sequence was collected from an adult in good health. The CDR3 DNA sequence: TGTGCCAGCAGCCATCCAAGCGGGGAGCTGTTTTTT. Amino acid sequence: CASSHPSGELFF.